This TCR beta chain originates from a study of identical twins. The study, taken as a whole, reports: Out-of-frame alpha sequences common to twins were enriched for low generation probability. A cross-sectional statistical analysis, not follow-up of the same donors, supported the conclusions. It was possible that invariant MAIT and iNKT cells partly confounded the zero-insertion analyses.

Turning to this clonotype: What it binds is not known.

TCRdb reanalysed the 5' RACE reads using MiXCR and keeps one entry per CDR3 protein. This sample yields 650,000 to 750,000 distinct CDR3 sequences, of which roughly 20% are seen a single time; about 4.3% belongs to the top ten. The CDR3 sequence is 15 residues long. Per the germline V gene, CDR1 is MNHNS and CDR2 is SASEGT. With 6 bases removed from V and 4 bases from J, the gap between germline ends came to 18 bases. The same sample was also studied in work on T cells expressing NK-cell markers. This second study notes: The share of CD8+ T cells held by dominant NKG2C+ clonotypes was roughly 1.0-8% in about 6 donors.

Sequenced input: PBMCs. The rearrangement uses TRBV6-1 and TRBJ1-1, with D possibly TRBD1 on 5 matching bases. The sequence was collected from a woman under 30 in good health. CDR3 nucleotides: TGTGCCAGCAGCCGTAGCACACAGGTACCCACTGAAGCTTTCTTT. Translating gives CASSRSTQVPTEAFF.